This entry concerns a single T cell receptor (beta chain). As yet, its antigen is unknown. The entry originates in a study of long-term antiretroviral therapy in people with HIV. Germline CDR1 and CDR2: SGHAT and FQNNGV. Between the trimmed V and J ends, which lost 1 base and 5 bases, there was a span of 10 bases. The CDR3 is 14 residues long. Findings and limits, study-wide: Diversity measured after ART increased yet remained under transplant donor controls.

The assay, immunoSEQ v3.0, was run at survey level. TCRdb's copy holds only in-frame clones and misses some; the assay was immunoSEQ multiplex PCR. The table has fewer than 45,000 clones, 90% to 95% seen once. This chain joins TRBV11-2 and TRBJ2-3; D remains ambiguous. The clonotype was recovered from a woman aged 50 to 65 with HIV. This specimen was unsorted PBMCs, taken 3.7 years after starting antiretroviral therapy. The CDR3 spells CASSLGLGGDTQYF. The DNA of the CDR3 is TGTGCCAGCAGCTTAGGGTTGGGTGGAGATACGCAGTATTTT.